The T cell receptor beta chain described here comes from a study of radiotherapy plus CTLA-4 blockade in lung cancer. The CDR3 is 15 amino acids. CDR1 and CDR2 from the germline V gene are SGHRS and YFSETQ. V trimming: 4 bases; J trimming: 5 bases; junction bases outside the gene matches: 9. This table comes from immunoSEQ multiplex PCR, and its TCRdb copy is limited to in-frame clones, with some not included. The repertoire holds 30,000 to 35,000 clones, with roughly 77% as singletons. The chain has TRBV5-1 and TRBJ1-1; 9 nucleotides align to TRBD1. The material sequenced was peripheral blood, taken from a patient treated with radiotherapy plus ipilimumab. The sequence was collected from a human donor with non-small cell lung cancer that progressed on radiotherapy plus ipilimumab. CDR3 coding DNA: TGCGCCAGCAGCGGAACACAGGGGGCGCTGACTGAAGCTTTCTTT. Protein sequence: CASSGTQGALTEAFF.